The 26 T cell receptor beta chains below come from one sample, sequenced in a study of blood T cells in healthy people across ages. Together with a sample-barcoded 5' primer, a J-beta primer mix was included in a second PCR lasting about 6 to 11 cycles. TCRdb reprocessed the 5' RACE reads with MiXCR, giving one entry per CDR3 protein. The sample includes over a million distinct CDR3 sequences, roughly 43% of them seen just once. Sequences were obtained from blood. All receptors come from a woman aged 18-35 years in good health.

The rearrangement joins TRBV13 to TRBJ1-1; 10 positions agree with TRBD1. Germline V lookup: CDR1 PRHDT, CDR2 FYEKMQ (reference sequence). The CDR3 sequence is 18 residues long. The trim removed 4 bases at V and 2 bases at J, leaving 13 bases unmatched. The CDR3 DNA is TGTGCCAGCAGCTCACGAACTGACAGGGGGCGCCGAAACACTGAAGCTTTCTTT. The encoded protein is CASSSRTDRGRRNTEAFF. The entire variable domain, with the rest obtained from reference TRBV13 and TRBJ1-1, is as follows: AAGVIQSPRHLIKEKRETATLKCYPIPRHDTVYWYQQGPGQDPQFLISFYEKMQSDKGSIPDRFSAQQFSDYHSELNMSSLELGDSALYFCASSSRTDRGRRNTEAFFGQGTRLTVV.

In this sample, this clonotype turned up a few times. This chain links TRBV10-3 with TRBJ2-7; 7 bases match TRBD1. V trimming: 0 bases; J trimming: 6 bases; junction bases outside the gene matches: 5. The CDR3 has 14 residues. Germline CDR1 reads ENHRY; CDR2 reads SYGVKD. This chain's CDR3 is CAISESTGVGEQYF. The CDR3 nucleotides are TGTGCCATCAGTGAGTCCACAGGGGTAGGCGAGCAGTACTTC.

This clonotype has only a few counts. The V and J genes are TRBV29-1 and TRBJ2-1, with D unclear. V gave up 5 bases and J gave up 0 bases, with 20 bases separating them. The CDR3 contains 17 residues. Germline V lookup: CDR1 SQVTM, CDR2 ANQGSEA. The DNA of the CDR3 is TGCAGCGTTCTTGACCCCCTCGATCTTAGCTCCTACAATGAGCAGTTCTTC. It specifies CSVLDPLDLSSYNEQFF.

This clonotype appeared a few times. The chain is built from TRBV28 and TRBJ2-5, with 8 bases matching TRBD2. Germline CDR1 MDHEN, CDR2 SYDVKM. V gave up 4 bases and J gave up 0 bases; unmatched junction bases: 10. The CDR3 sequence is 17 residues long. The CDR3 region is CASSSRGGGVYQETQYF. The DNA for the CDR3 is TGTGCCAGCAGTTCCCGGGGGGGCGGAGTGTACCAAGAGACCCAGTACTTC. The whole variable domain, remainder taken from reference TRBV28 and TRBJ2-5, is DVKVTQSSRYLVKRTGEKVFLECVQDMDHENMFWYRQDPGLGLRLIYFSYDVKMKEKGDIPEGYSVSREKKERFSLILESASTNQTSMYLCASSSRGGGVYQETQYFGPGTRLLVL.

This chain links TRBV20-1 with TRBJ2-7; 7 bases are a match to TRBD2. J was trimmed by 7 bases and V by 6 bases; bases with no gene match: 9. The germline CDR1 and CDR2 sequences are DFQATT and SNEGSKA (reference sequence). The CDR3 length is 12 residues. The CDR3 sequence: CSASLRGKEQYF. In nucleotides, the CDR3 is TGCAGTGCCAGCTTGCGGGGGAAAGAGCAGTACTTC.

This clonotype was seen more than once but under ten times. The chain joins TRBV20-1 to TRBJ1-2, with TRBD1 matching over 8 bases. Germline loops: CDR1 DFQATT, CDR2 SNEGSKA (reference sequence). The V segment lost 0 bases and the J segment 4 bases; nucleotides outside the gene matches: 7. The CDR3 has 15 amino acids. Here the CDR3 reads CSARDPGQGGYGYTF. The CDR3 coding sequence is TGCAGTGCTAGAGATCCCGGACAGGGAGGCTATGGCTACACCTTC.

The rearrangement links TRBV6-6 to TRBJ1-5; the D is unclear. V was clipped by 2 bases and J by 6 bases, with 11 bases between them. Looked up from germline, CDR1 is MNHNY and CDR2 is SVGAGI (reference sequence). The CDR3 length is 14 residues. For the CDR3, the DNA is TGTGCCAGCAGTTACCGACCTAGTTCTCAGCCCCAGCATTTT. It specifies CASSYRPSSQPQHF.

In this sample, this clonotype turned up a few times. The genes are TRBV7-2 and TRBJ2-1, with D perhaps matching TRBD1 or TRBD2 (5 bases each). This CDR3 region has 14 residues. Trimming stripped 4 bases from V and 8 bases from J, with 15 bases between. Germline V CDR1 and CDR2: SGHTA, FQGNSA. The CDR3 loop is CASSSGTALHEQFF. The CDR3 DNA is TGTGCCAGCAGCTCCGGGACCGCGCTCCATGAGCAGTTCTTC.

The genes are TRBV6-1 and TRBJ2-3; D is possibly TRBD2 (7 bases). Germline values: CDR1 MNHNS, CDR2 SASEGT. V shed 6 bases and J shed 0 bases, with 19 bases lying between them. The CDR3 runs to 17 residues. CDR3 sequence (DNA): TGTGCCAGCAGCTTGGTGGGGGCGGGGGCTAGCACAGATACGCAGTATTTT. Residues: CASSLVGAGASTDTQYF.

The rearrangement links TRBV7-2 to TRBJ1-5, with D hard to call. The CDR3 length is 13 residues. Germline assignment: CDR1 SGHTA and CDR2 FQGNSA. V lost 5 bases and J lost 4, with 9 bases in between. CDR3 sequence (DNA): TGTGCCAGCAGCCCGGCGGATAATCAGCCCCAGCATTTT. Translating gives CASSPADNQPQHF.

This clonotype turned up a few times. V gene TRBV14 combines with J gene TRBJ2-5, with a weak D call TRBD1 (5 bases). The CDR3 covers 16 residues. V was pared by 1 base and J by 11 bases, with 23 bases between. The germline gives CDR1 SGHDN, CDR2 FVKESK. CDR3 residues: CASSQAALGVFGEQYF. The CDR3 region has the DNA TGTGCCAGCAGCCAAGCAGCCCTAGGGGTATTCGGTGAGCAGTACTTC.

CDR3 region: CASSLGPGRNQPQHF. The CDR3 region has the DNA TGTGCCAGCAGCTTAGGACCCGGGCGCAATCAGCCCCAGCATTTT. The chain combines TRBV7-2 with TRBJ1-5; D not resolved. This CDR3 has 15 amino acids. V lost 1 base and J 2 bases, leaving 9 bases between the germline ends. Germline V gene lookup returns CDR1 SGHTA and CDR2 FQGNSA.

The genes are TRBV28 and TRBJ2-7; TRBD1 matches at 9 bases. V was clipped by 3 bases and J by 3 bases; unmatched bases: 6. CDR1 is MDHEN and CDR2 is SYDVKM in the germline V gene. The CDR3 has 15 amino acids. DNA of the CDR3: TGTGCCAGCAGTTTGCGGACAGGGGAACTCTACGAGCAGTACTTC. This gives the protein CASSLRTGELYEQYF. The full variable domain, in which reference TRBV28 and TRBJ2-7 provide the parts outside the CDR3, is DVKVTQSSRYLVKRTGEKVFLECVQDMDHENMFWYRQDPGLGLRLIYFSYDVKMKEKGDIPEGYSVSREKKERFSLILESASTNQTSMYLCASSLRTGELYEQYFGPGTRLTVT.

The rearrangement joins TRBV5-1 to TRBJ1-5, with TRBD1 as a possible D gene (6 bases). The V gene's germline CDR1 is SGHRS and CDR2 YFSETQ. With 0 bases removed from V and 7 bases from J, the gap between germline ends came to 14 bases. The CDR3 has 15 residues. The CDR3 spells CASSLGVQGNQPQHF. The CDR3 DNA sequence: TGCGCCAGCAGCTTGGGGGTACAGGGTAACCAGCCCCAGCATTTT.

This rearrangement joins TRBV28 to TRBJ2-1; 13 nucleotides align to TRBD2. The CDR3 has 19 amino acids. Trimming at V came to 6 bases and at J to 2 bases, leaving 13 bases not matched to a gene. Germline V CDR1 and CDR2: MDHEN, SYDVKM. CDR3 in DNA: TGTGCCAGCAGCCCTTGGACTAGCGGGAGAATAGGCGCCTACAATGAGCAGTTCTTC. It is translated as CASSPWTSGRIGAYNEQFF.

This clonotype was found a few times. This chain joins TRBV28 and TRBJ2-1; D might be TRBD1 (6 bases). From germline, CDR1 is MDHEN and CDR2 SYDVKM. The CDR3 has 16 amino acids. V was cut by 6 bases and J by 3 bases, with 18 bases left in between. In DNA form, the CDR3 reads TGTGCCAGCAGCCCTCCTCAGGGGAGTAACTACAATGAGCAGTTCTTC. It is translated as CASSPPQGSNYNEQFF.

This clonotype has more than one count but fewer than ten. The V and J genes are TRBV4-1 and TRBJ2-4; D possibly matches TRBD1 or TRBD2 (5 bases each). The DNA matches TRBJ2-7 better at its end, which makes the J call doubtful. The CDR3 has 15 amino acids. The germline gives CDR1 MGHRA, CDR2 YSYEKL. CDR3 sequence reads: CASGGDRFFGNEQYF. The DNA of the CDR3 is TGCGCCAGCGGGGGTGACAGATTCTTCGGGAACGAGCAGTACTTC.

CDR3 protein: CASRAGTGDANYGYTF. The CDR3 coding sequence is TGTGCCAGCAGAGCCGGGACAGGGGATGCTAACTATGGCTACACCTTC. The chain has TRBV2 and TRBJ1-2; 10 bases are a match to TRBD1. CDR1 is SNHLY and CDR2 is FYNNEI in the germline V gene. CDR3 length: 16 amino acids. The ends lost 6 bases at V and 0 bases at J; junction bases unmatched: 7.

The chain joins TRBV3-1 to TRBJ2-3; 9 bases are shared with TRBD2. V shed 0 bases and J 4 bases; nucleotides not matched to a gene: 5. The CDR3 contains 16 residues. Germline-derived CDR1 and CDR2 are LGHDT and YNNKEL (reference sequence). The CDR3 is CASSQDASGTSDTQYF. The CDR3 coding sequence is TGTGCCAGCAGCCAAGATGCTAGCGGGACTTCAGATACGCAGTATTTT.

The chain has TRBV2 and TRBJ2-5; D possibly corresponds to TRBD1 (5 bases). The germline gives CDR1 SNHLY, CDR2 FYNNEI. The CDR3 totals 12 residues. Trimming pared 8 bases from V and 7 bases from J, leaving 14 bases between. The CDR3 nucleotides read TGTGCCAGCGGGGCGCTGGCAAGGACCCAGTACTTC. As protein: CASGALARTQYF. Filled out from reference TRBV2 and TRBJ2-5, the complete variable domain reads EPEVTQTPSHQVTQMGQEVILRCVPISNHLYFYWYRQILGQKVEFLVSFYNNEISEKSEIFDDQFSVERPDGSNFTLKIRSTKLEDSAMYFCASGALARTQYFGPGTRLLVL.

The chain is built from TRBV18 and TRBJ1-1, with D possibly TRBD1 on 6 matching bases. This CDR3 is 11 amino acids long. V was clipped by 4 bases and J by 7 bases, with 7 bases between them. CDR1 and CDR2 (germline): KGHSH, LQKENI. CDR3 in amino acids: CASSRQVEAFF. The CDR3 nucleotides read TGTGCCAGCTCACGACAGGTTGAAGCTTTCTTT.

The CDR3 here is CASSASTLAGLTDTQYF. CDR3 DNA: TGTGCCAGCAGCGCCTCCACCCTAGCGGGACTAACAGATACGCAGTATTTT. The chain uses TRBV9 and TRBJ2-3; 9 bases align to TRBD2. The V gene's germline CDR1 is SGDLS and CDR2 YYNGEE. The CDR3 is made up of 17 amino acids. Trimming at V came to 3 bases and at J to 3 bases, leaving 11 bases not matched to a gene.

This clonotype was counted once. This sequence joins TRBV7-8 and TRBJ2-7; D unresolved. Germline V lookup: CDR1 SGHVS, CDR2 FQNEAQ. The CDR3 has 17 amino acids. Trimming took off 5 bases at V and 3 bases at J, with 23 bases between the two ends. For the CDR3, the DNA is TGTGCCAGCAGCACGATACCGAATGGACGGAAAAACTACGAGCAGTACTTC. This sequence encodes CASSTIPNGRKNYEQYF.

This clonotype was observed a few times. This chain joins TRBV7-9 and TRBJ2-7; 7 bases are a match to TRBD1. V trimming: 7 bases; J trimming: 4 bases; junction bases outside the gene matches: 10. Germline-derived CDR1 and CDR2 are SEHNR and FQNEAQ (reference sequence). This CDR3 spans 14 amino acids. In nucleotides, the CDR3 is TGTGCCAGCACTGGGACAGAGGTCGGGTACGAGCAGTACTTC. It specifies CASTGTEVGYEQYF.

The J gene is TRBJ2-1, the V gene TRBV6-5; D unresolved. The germline CDR1 and CDR2 sequences are MNHEY and SVGAGI. This CDR3 spans 15 amino acids. Trimming stripped 5 bases from V and 0 bases from J, with 11 bases between. This CDR3 reads CASSNDLSSYNEQFF. As DNA, the CDR3 is TGTGCCAGCAGTAACGACCTGAGCTCCTACAATGAGCAGTTCTTC.

The rearrangement uses TRBV5-1 and TRBJ2-3, with D perhaps matching TRBD1 or TRBD2 (6 bases each). There are 16 residues in the CDR3. The V gene's germline CDR1 is SGHRS and CDR2 YFSETQ. Trimming removed 6 bases from V and 4 bases from J, with 21 bases in between. CDR3 residues: CASTITGNGGPDTQYF. The CDR3 coding sequence is TGCGCCAGCACCATAACAGGGAACGGGGGCCCAGATACGCAGTATTTT.